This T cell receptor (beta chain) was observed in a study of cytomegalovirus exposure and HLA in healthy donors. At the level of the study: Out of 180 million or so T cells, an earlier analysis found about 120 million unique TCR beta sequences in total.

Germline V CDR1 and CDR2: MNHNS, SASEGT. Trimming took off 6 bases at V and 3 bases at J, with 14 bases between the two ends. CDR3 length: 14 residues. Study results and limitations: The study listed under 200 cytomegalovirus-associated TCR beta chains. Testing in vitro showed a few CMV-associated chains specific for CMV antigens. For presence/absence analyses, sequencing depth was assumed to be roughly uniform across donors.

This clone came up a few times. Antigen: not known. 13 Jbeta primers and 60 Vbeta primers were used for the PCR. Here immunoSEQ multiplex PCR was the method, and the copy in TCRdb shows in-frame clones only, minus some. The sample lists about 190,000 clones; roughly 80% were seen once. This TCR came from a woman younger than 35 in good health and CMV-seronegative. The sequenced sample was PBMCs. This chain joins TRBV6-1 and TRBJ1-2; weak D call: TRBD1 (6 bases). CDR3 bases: TGTGCCAGCAGCGGGACCAGGGGTGACTATGGCTACACCTTC. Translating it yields CASSGTRGDYGYTF.